This T cell receptor beta chain derives from a study of blood T cell repertoires in COVID-19. Overall study: Whether acute or convalescent, the COVID-19 samples came from the United States, Italy and Spain. From T cells, B-cell-depleted T cells, or PBMCs came the material, which was cDNA or gDNA.

This clone came up a few times. In the original analysis: Cell counts per sample came from amplifying reference gene primers. The repertoire was sequenced with immunoSEQ multiplex PCR; TCRdb's copy has only in-frame clones and lacks some. V, J and clone size were drawn from that table, and D and trimming were deduced from the DNA. The sample contains tens of thousands of clones, over 70% of which appear only once. The sequence was obtained from a woman of 80 years or more with acute or convalescent COVID-19. Input material: peripheral blood.

CDR3 DNA sequence: TGCGCCAGCGCTATTATTGGACAGGTCGACGAGCAGTACTTC. It translates to CASAIIGQVDEQYF. This sequence joins TRBV5-1 and TRBJ2-7; TRBD1 matches 7 bases. Trimming took 7 bases from V and 5 from J; bases not matched to a gene: 12. The CDR3 sequence is 14 residues long. Per germline, CDR1 SGHRS and CDR2 YFSETQ.